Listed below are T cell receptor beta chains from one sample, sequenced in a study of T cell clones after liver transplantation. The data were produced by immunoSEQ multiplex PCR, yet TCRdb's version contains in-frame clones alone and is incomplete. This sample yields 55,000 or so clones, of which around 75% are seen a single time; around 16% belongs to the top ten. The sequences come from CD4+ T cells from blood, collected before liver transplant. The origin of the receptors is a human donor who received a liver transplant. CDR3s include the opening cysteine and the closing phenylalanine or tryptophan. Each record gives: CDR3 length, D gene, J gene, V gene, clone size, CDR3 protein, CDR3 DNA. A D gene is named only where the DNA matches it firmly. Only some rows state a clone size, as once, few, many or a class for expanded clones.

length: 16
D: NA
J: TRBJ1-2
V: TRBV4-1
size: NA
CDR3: CASSQGGGLSNYGYTF
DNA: TGCGCCAGCAGCCAAGGGGGGGGCCTATCTAACTATGGCTACACCTTC

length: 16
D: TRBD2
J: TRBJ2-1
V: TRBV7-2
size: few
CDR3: CASSISGTTSYNEQFF
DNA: TGTGCCAGCAGCATATCTGGGACTACATCCTACAATGAGCAGTTCTTC

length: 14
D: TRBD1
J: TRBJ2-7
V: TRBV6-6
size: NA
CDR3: CASRKGADSYEQYF
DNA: TGTGCCAGCAGGAAGGGGGCGGACTCCTACGAGCAGTACTTC

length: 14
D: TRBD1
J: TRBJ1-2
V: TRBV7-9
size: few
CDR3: CASSSYRGREGYTF
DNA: TGTGCCAGCAGCTCCTACAGGGGGCGCGAAGGCTACACCTTC

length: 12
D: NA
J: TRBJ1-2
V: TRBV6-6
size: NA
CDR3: CASSYSGAGYTF
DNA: TGTGCCAGCAGTTACTCGGGGGCTGGCTACACCTTC

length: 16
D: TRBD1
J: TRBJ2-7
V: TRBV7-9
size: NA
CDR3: CASSWAGRGSKDEQYF
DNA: TGTGCCAGCAGCTGGGCAGGCAGGGGGAGTAAGGACGAGCAGTACTTC

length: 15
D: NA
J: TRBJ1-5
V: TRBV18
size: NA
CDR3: CASSPVGVSNQPQHF
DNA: TGTGCCAGCTCACCCGTAGGGGTTAGCAATCAGCCCCAGCATTTT

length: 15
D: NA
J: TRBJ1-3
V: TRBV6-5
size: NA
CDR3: CASSYDKTPGNTIYF
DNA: TGTGCCAGCAGTTATGACAAAACCCCTGGAAACACCATATATTTT

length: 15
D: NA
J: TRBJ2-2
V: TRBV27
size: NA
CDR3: CASRRPGPNTGELFF
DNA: TGTGCCAGCAGACGGCCAGGCCCGAACACCGGGGAGCTGTTTTTT

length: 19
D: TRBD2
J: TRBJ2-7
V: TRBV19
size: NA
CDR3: CASSTKTSGGGRGSYEQYF
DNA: TGTGCCAGTAGTACAAAGACTAGCGGGGGGGGCAGAGGCTCCTACGAGCAGTACTTC

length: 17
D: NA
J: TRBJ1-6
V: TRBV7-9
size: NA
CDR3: CASSLEGGNSYNSPLHF
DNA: TGTGCCAGCAGCTTAGAGGGGGGGAACTCCTATAATTCACCCCTCCACTTT

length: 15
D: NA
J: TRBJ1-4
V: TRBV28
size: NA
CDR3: CASSAREGANEKLFF
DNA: TGTGCCAGCAGTGCACGGGAGGGGGCTAATGAAAAACTGTTTTTT

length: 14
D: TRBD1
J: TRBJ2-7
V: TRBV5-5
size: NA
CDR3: CASSAGQGQDEQYF
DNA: TGTGCCAGCAGCGCTGGACAGGGGCAGGACGAGCAGTACTTC

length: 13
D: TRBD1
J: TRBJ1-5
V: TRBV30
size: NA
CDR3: CAYTGAGNQPQHF
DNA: TGTGCCTACACAGGGGCGGGCAATCAGCCCCAGCATTTT

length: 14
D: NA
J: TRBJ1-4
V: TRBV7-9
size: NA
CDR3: CASSIGHVNEKLFF
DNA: TGTGCCAGCAGCATAGGACACGTAAATGAAAAACTGTTTTTT

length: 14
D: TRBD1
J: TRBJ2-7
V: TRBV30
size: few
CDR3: CAWSPPGQVYEQYF
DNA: TGTGCCTGGAGCCCACCTGGACAGGTCTACGAGCAGTACTTC

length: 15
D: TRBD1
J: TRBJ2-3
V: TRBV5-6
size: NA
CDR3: CASSLRGGWTDTQYF
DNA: TGTGCCAGCAGCTTGAGAGGGGGCTGGACAGATACGCAGTATTTT

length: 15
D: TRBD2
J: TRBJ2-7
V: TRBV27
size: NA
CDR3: CASSRTSGGYYEQYF
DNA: TGTGCCAGCAGCCGGACTAGCGGGGGGTACTACGAGCAGTACTTC

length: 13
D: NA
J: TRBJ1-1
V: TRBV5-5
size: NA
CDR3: CASSFGFNTEAFF
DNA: TGTGCCAGCAGCTTCGGGTTTAACACTGAAGCTTTCTTT

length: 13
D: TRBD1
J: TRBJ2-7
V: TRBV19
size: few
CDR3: CASSATGSDEQYF
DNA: TGTGCCAGTAGTGCGACAGGGTCCGACGAGCAGTACTTC

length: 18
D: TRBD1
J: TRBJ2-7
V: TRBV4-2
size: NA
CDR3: CASSQDGFAQGATYEQYF
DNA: TGTGCCAGCAGCCAAGATGGATTTGCGCAGGGGGCTACCTACGAGCAGTACTTC

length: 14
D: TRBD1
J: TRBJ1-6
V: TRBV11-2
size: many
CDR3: CASRGQGSNSPLHF
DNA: TGTGCCAGCCGAGGACAGGGGAGTAATTCACCCCTCCACTTT

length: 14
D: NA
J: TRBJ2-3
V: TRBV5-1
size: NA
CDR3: CASSSLGLADTQYF
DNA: TGCGCCAGCAGCTCCCTAGGACTCGCAGATACGCAGTATTTT

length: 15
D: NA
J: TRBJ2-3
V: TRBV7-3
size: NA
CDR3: CASSLNGGAQDTQYF
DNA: TGTGCCAGCAGCTTAAATGGGGGGGCCCAAGATACGCAGTATTTT

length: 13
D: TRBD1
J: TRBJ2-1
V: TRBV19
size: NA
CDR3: CASSVIRGNEQFF
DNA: TGTGCCAGTAGTGTAATCAGGGGGAATGAGCAGTTCTTC

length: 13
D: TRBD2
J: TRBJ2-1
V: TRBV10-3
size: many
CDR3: CAITSGGYNEQFF
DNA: TGTGCCATCACTAGCGGGGGGTACAATGAGCAGTTCTTC

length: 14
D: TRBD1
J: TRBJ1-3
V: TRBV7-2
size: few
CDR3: CASSPGQGPDTIYF
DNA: TGTGCCAGCAGCCCGGGACAGGGACCGGACACCATATATTTT

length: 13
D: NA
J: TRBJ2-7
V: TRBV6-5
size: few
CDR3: CASSYSSSSVQYF
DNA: TGTGCCAGCAGTTACTCGTCCAGTAGCGTGCAGTACTTC

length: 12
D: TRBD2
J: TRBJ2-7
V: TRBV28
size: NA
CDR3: CASRPGRDEQYF
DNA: TGTGCCAGCAGGCCAGGGAGGGACGAGCAGTACTTC

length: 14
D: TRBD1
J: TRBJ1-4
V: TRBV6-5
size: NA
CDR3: CASSSGTGGVKLFF
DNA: TGTGCCAGCAGTTCAGGGACAGGGGGCGTAAAACTGTTTTTT

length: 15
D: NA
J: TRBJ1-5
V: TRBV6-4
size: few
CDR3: CASSVTGNGNQPQHF
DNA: TGTGCCAGCAGTGTCACCGGGAATGGGAATCAGCCCCAGCATTTT

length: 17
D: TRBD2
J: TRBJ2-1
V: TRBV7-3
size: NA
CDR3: CASSPHGLAGGDNEQFF
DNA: TGTGCCAGCAGCCCCCATGGACTAGCGGGGGGAGACAATGAGCAGTTCTTC

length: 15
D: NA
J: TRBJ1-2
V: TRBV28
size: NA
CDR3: CASSVPTGTFYGYTF
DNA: TGTGCCAGCAGTGTCCCCACAGGGACCTTCTATGGCTACACCTTC

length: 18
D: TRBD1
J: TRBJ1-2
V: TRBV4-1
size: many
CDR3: CASSQDEIRQGANYGYTF
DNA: TGCGCCAGCAGCCAAGATGAAATTCGGCAGGGGGCCAACTATGGCTACACCTTC

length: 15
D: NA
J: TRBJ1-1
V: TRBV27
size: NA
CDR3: CASSPTALLDTEAFF
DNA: TGTGCCAGCAGTCCGACAGCCCTGCTGGACACTGAAGCTTTCTTT

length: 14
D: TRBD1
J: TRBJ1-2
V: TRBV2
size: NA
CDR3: CASSEDRALRGYTF
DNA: TGTGCCAGCAGTGAGGACAGGGCATTGCGGGGCTACACCTTC

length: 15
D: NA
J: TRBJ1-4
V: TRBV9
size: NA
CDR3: CASSVQVSTNEKLFF
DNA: TGTGCCAGCAGCGTACAGGTTTCAACTAATGAAAAACTGTTTTTT

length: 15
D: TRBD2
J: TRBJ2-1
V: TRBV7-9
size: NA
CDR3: CASSLFAGGYNEQFF
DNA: TGTGCCAGCAGCTTATTCGCGGGAGGGTACAATGAGCAGTTCTTC

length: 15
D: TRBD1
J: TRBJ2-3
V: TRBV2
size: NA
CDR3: CASSSGQTSTDTQYF
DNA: TGTGCCAGCAGTTCGGGACAGACTAGCACAGATACGCAGTATTTT

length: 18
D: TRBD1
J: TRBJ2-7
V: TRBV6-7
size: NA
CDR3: CASRRRDRGFISSYEQYF
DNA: TGTGCCAGCAGAAGACGGGACAGGGGTTTTATTAGCTCCTACGAGCAGTACTTC

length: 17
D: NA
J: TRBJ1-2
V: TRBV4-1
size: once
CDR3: CASSQDERGGPNYGYTF
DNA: TGCGCCAGCAGCCAAGATGAGCGCGGGGGCCCTAACTATGGCTACACCTTC

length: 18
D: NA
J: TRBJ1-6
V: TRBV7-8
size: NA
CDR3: CASSLTRGPRNYNSPLHF
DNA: TGTGCCAGCAGCTTAACCCGTGGCCCGAGGAACTATAATTCACCCCTCCACTTT

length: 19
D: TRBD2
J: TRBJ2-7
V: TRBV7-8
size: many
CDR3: CASSPYRLAGGLSSYEQYF
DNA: TGTGCCAGCAGCCCTTACCGACTAGCGGGGGGCCTGAGCTCCTACGAGCAGTACTTC

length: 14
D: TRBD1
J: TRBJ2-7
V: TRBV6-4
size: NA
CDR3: CARKGSGQGYEQYF
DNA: TGTGCCAGAAAAGGCTCGGGACAGGGGTACGAGCAGTACTTC

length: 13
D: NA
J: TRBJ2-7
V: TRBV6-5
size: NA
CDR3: CASSYNRNYEQYF
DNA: TGTGCCAGCAGTTACAACAGGAACTACGAGCAGTACTTC

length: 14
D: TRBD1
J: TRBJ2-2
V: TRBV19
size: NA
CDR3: CATLDRGNTGELFF
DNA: TGTGCCACCCTGGACAGGGGGAACACCGGGGAGCTGTTTTTT

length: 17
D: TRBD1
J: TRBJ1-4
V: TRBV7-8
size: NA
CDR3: CASSSHSWTGGGEKLFF
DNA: TGTGCCAGCAGCTCACATTCATGGACAGGGGGCGGTGAAAAACTGTTTTTT

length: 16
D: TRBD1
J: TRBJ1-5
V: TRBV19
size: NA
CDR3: CASMRDPDRNNQPQHF
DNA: TGTGCCAGTATGCGGGACCCGGACAGGAACAATCAGCCCCAGCATTTT

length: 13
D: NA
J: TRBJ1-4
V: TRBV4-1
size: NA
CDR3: CASQFQGGEKLFF
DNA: TGCGCCAGTCAGTTCCAGGGCGGAGAAAAACTGTTTTTT

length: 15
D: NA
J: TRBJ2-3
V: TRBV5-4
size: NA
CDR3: CASSSGQISTDTQYF
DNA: TGTGCCAGCAGCTCCGGACAGATTAGCACAGATACGCAGTATTTT

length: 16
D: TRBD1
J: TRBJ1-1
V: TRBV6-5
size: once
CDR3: CASSYGRTGIKTEAFF
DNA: TGTGCCAGCAGTTACGGTAGGACAGGGATTAAGACTGAAGCTTTCTTT

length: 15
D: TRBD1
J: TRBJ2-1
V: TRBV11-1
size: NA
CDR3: CASSQPGTDYNEQFF
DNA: TGTGCCAGCAGCCAACCCGGGACAGACTACAATGAGCAGTTCTTC

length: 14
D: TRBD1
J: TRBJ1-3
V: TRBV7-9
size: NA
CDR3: CASSSEGQGRTIYF
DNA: TGTGCCAGCAGCTCGGAAGGACAGGGGAGAACCATATATTTT